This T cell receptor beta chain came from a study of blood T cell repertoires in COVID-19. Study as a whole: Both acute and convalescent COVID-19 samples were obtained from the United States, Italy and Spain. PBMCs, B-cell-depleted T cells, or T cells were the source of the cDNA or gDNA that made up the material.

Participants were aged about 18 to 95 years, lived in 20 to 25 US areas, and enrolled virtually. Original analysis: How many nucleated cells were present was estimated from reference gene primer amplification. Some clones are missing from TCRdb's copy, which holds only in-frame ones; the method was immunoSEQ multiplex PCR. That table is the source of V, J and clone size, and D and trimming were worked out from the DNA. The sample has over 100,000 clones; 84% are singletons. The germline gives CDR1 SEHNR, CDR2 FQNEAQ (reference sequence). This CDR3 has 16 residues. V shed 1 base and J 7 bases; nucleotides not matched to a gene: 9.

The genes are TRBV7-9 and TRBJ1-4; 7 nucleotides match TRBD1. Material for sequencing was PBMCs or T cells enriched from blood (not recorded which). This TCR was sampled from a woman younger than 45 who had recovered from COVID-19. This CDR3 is CASSLDGRGQSEKLFF. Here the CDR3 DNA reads TGTGCCAGCAGCTTAGATGGTAGGGGACAGAGTGAAAAACTGTTTTTT.